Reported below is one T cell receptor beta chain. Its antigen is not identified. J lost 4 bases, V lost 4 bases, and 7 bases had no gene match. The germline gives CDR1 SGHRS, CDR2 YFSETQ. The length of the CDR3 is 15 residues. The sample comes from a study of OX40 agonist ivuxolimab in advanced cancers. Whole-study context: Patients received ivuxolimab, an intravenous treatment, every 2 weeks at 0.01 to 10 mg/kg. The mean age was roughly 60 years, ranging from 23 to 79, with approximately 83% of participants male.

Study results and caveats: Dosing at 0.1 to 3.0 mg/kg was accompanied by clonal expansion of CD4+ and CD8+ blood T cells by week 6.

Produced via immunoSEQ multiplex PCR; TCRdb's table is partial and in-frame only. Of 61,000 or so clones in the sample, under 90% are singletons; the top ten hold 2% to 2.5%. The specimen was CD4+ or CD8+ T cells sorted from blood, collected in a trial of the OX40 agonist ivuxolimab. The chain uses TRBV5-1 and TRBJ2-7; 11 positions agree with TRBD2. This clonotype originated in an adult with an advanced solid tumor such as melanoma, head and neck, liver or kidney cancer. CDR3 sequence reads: CASSPRLAGGYEQYF. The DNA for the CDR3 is TGCGCCAGCAGCCCCCGGCTAGCGGGAGGTTACGAGCAGTACTTC.